Each of the 9 T cell receptor beta chains below was sequenced from the same sample in a study of blood T cell repertoires in COVID-19. Generated by immunoSEQ multiplex PCR, the TCRdb table keeps only in-frame clones and is missing some. This sample carries about 140,000 clones, approximately 78% of them seen once, and the ten largest clones take roughly 4%. The sample taken for sequencing was peripheral blood. The receptors come from an elderly woman with acute or convalescent COVID-19.

The chain carries TRBV7-2 and TRBJ1-2; tentative D call: TRBD1 (5 bases). Trimming removed 2 bases at V and 0 bases at J, with 13 bases between. Germline-derived CDR1 and CDR2 are SGHTA and FQGNSA. The CDR3 has 16 residues. In nucleotides, the CDR3 is TGTGCCAGCAGCTTAAACAGGCCACTTCCTAACTATGGCTACACCTTC. Translating gives CASSLNRPLPNYGYTF. The variable domain in full, with the rest retrieved from reference TRBV7-2 and TRBJ1-2, is GAGVSQSPSNKVTEKGKDVELRCDPISGHTALYWYRQSLGQGLEFLIYFQGNSAPDKSGLPSDRFSAERTGGSVSTLTIQRTQQEDSAVYLCASSLNRPLPNYGYTFGSGTRLTVV.

The chain carries TRBV14 and TRBJ2-1; a possible D gene is TRBD1 (6 bases). Germline V gene lookup returns CDR1 SGHDN and CDR2 FVKESK. Trimming stripped 4 bases from V and 3 bases from J, with 16 bases between. CDR3 length: 16 amino acids. CDR3 region: CASSPYTGTFYNEQFF. The CDR3, as DNA: TGTGCCAGCAGCCCTTACACAGGGACGTTCTACAATGAGCAGTTCTTC.

The sample holds a few counts of this clone. CDR3 coding DNA: TGCGCCAGCCACACCTTCGGGGGGCCGGCCGCCAAGAACTATGGCTACACCTTC. Translation gives CASHTFGGPAAKNYGYTF. The V and J genes are TRBV4-1 and TRBJ1-2, with a possible D match to TRBD1 (6 bases). V lost 8 bases and J lost 2, with 27 bases in between. The germline V gene encodes CDR1 MGHRA and CDR2 YSYEKL. The CDR3 contains 18 residues.

The rearrangement links TRBV27 to TRBJ2-3, with a tentative D call TRBD2 (6 bases). CDR1 is MNHEY and CDR2 is SMNVEV in the germline V gene (reference sequence). The CDR3 totals 14 residues. V was clipped by 3 bases and J by 5 bases, with 12 bases between them. The CDR3 sequence is CASSFVAGLDTQYF. The CDR3 DNA reads as TGTGCCAGCAGTTTTGTCGCGGGGTTAGATACGCAGTATTTT.

This sequence joins TRBV25-1 and TRBJ2-5, with 7 nucleotides matching TRBD2. There are 16 residues in the CDR3. Unmatched junction bases numbered 10, after V lost 2 bases and J lost 4 bases. The germline V gene encodes CDR1 MGHDK and CDR2 SYGVNS. CDR3 sequence (DNA): TGTGCCAGCAGTGAACTCTTTGGGGCGGGAGTAGAGACCCAGTACTTC. It is translated as CASSELFGAGVETQYF.

This sequence joins TRBV2 and TRBJ1-1; 8 nucleotides agree with TRBD1. CDR1 and CDR2 from the germline V gene are SNHLY and FYNNEI. The V segment lost 0 bases and the J segment 7 bases; nucleotides outside the gene matches: 7. The CDR3 is 15 amino acids. The chain's CDR3 is CASSEAQGARSEAFF. CDR3 DNA sequence: TGTGCCAGCAGTGAAGCCCAGGGGGCGCGTAGTGAAGCTTTCTTT. Full variable domain (remainder filled in from reference TRBV2 and TRBJ1-1): EPEVTQTPSHQVTQMGQEVILRCVPISNHLYFYWYRQILGQKVEFLVSFYNNEISEKSEIFDDQFSVERPDGSNFTLKIRSTKLEDSAMYFCASSEAQGARSEAFFGQGTRLTVV.

This clone was seen just once. The gene calls are TRBV7-3 and TRBJ1-5, with 7 bases aligning to TRBD1. The junction had 21 bases not matched to a gene; V was cut back by 5 bases and J by 2 bases. The germline V gene encodes CDR1 SGHTA and CDR2 FQGTGA. The CDR3 covers 20 residues. The CDR3 protein is CASSRTPGQVSFSGNQPQHF. The DNA of the CDR3 is TGTGCCAGCAGCCGTACCCCCGGACAGGTAAGTTTTTCCGGCAATCAGCCCCAGCATTTT. Looking up the rest from reference TRBV7-3 and TRBJ1-5 gives the full variable domain: GAGVSQTPSNKVTEKGKYVELRCDPISGHTALYWYRQSLGQGPEFLIYFQGTGAADDSGLPNDRFFAVRPEGSVSTLKIQRTERGDSAVYLCASSRTPGQVSFSGNQPQHFGDGTRLSIL.

The gene calls are TRBV20-1 and TRBJ1-2; possible D gene TRBD1, 5 bases. Germline CDR1 and CDR2: DFQATT and SNEGSKA (reference sequence). Trimming took off 3 bases at V and 2 bases at J, with 13 bases between the two ends. The CDR3 runs 14 residues. CDR3 protein: CSASLPGSNYGYTF. In nucleotides, the CDR3 is TGCAGTGCTAGTCTTCCAGGGTCCAACTATGGCTACACCTTC.

This chain joins TRBV19 and TRBJ1-5, with a tentative D call TRBD1 (5 bases). The V gene lost 3 bases and the J gene lost 4 bases, with 13 bases spanning the gap. This CDR3 is 15 amino acids long. CDR1 is LNHDA, CDR2 SQIVND, per germline (reference sequence). CDR3 protein: CASSIWGGPNQPQHF. The CDR3 DNA is TGTGCCAGTAGTATCTGGGGGGGACCAAATCAGCCCCAGCATTTT. The full variable domain, completed using reference TRBV19 and TRBJ1-5, is DGGITQSPKYLFRKEGQNVTLSCEQNLNHDAMYWYRQDPGQGLRLIYYSQIVNDFQKGDIAEGYSVSREKKESFPLTVTSAQKNPTAFYLCASSIWGGPNQPQHFGDGTRLSIL.